The 22 T cell receptor beta chains below were found in one sample sequenced in a study of vaccination effects on CD4 cells after COVID-19. These receptors are not linked to any known antigen. Following culture for about ten days, CD4+ T cells were isolated. The participants, recipients of two vaccine doses, got either BNT162b2 or mRNA-1273. Generated by immunoSEQ multiplex PCR, the TCRdb table keeps only in-frame clones and is missing some. The table shows tens of thousands of clones, with just under 75% occurring only once. Material: CD4+ T cells from PBMCs cultured without peptide, obtained after COVID-19 vaccination. Receptors originate from a human donor who received a COVID-19 vaccine.

V gene TRBV7-2 combines with J gene TRBJ1-5; 8 bases map to TRBD1. After removal of 2 bases from V and 6 bases from J, the junction contained 6 bases not matched to a gene. The CDR3 consists of 15 residues. CDR1 is SGHTA, CDR2 FQGNSA, per germline. The CDR3 sequence is CASSLNGQGRQPQHF. The DNA for the CDR3 is TGTGCCAGCAGCTTAAATGGACAGGGACGTCAGCCCCAGCATTTT.

The gene calls are TRBV6-5 and TRBJ1-4; 7 bases are shared with TRBD1. Germline V CDR1 and CDR2: MNHEY, SVGAGI. V was clipped by 6 bases and J by 8 bases; unmatched bases: 12. The CDR3 spans 15 residues. CDR3: CASRPRQGSGEKLFF. The CDR3 DNA reads as TGTGCCAGCAGGCCGAGACAGGGAAGTGGCGAAAAACTGTTTTTT.

V gene TRBV28 combines with J gene TRBJ1-2; weak D call: TRBD1 (5 bases). The CDR3 has 15 amino acids. The V and J ends lost 6 bases and 11 bases respectively, with 25 bases between them. Germline V CDR1 and CDR2: MDHEN, SYDVKM. CDR3 loop: CASSSPNRKGMRYTF. CDR3 coding DNA: TGTGCCAGCAGCTCTCCGAACAGGAAGGGGATGCGATACACCTTC.

This clone was observed a single time. CDR3 region: CASSYGGGSKNIQYF. The CDR3 DNA reads as TGTGCCAGCAGTTATGGGGGAGGAAGCAAAAACATTCAGTACTTC. The V and J genes are TRBV6-5 and TRBJ2-4; D possibly corresponds to TRBD2 (6 bases). The CDR3 contains 15 residues. Germline CDR1 is MNHEY and CDR2 is SVGAGI. Trimming stripped 3 bases from V and 3 bases from J, with 12 bases between.

The chain combines TRBV7-2 with TRBJ1-1; D not certain. V was pared by 0 bases and J by 1 base, with 3 bases between. Germline V CDR1 and CDR2: SGHTA, FQGNSA. The CDR3 runs 13 residues. The CDR3 loop reads CASSLAGNTEAFF. The CDR3 DNA reads TGTGCCAGCAGCTTAGCAGGGAACACTGAAGCTTTCTTT.

The chain joins TRBV4-1 to TRBJ2-7; 7 bases are a match to TRBD2. Looked up from germline, CDR1 is MGHRA and CDR2 is YSYEKL. J lost 2 bases, V lost 1 base, and 5 bases had no gene match. This CDR3 has 15 residues. The CDR3 loop is CASSQGLAATYEQYF. The CDR3 DNA sequence: TGCGCCAGCAGCCAAGGGCTAGCGGCAACCTACGAGCAGTACTTC.

This clone was observed a handful of times. One junction end does not reproduce the germline sequence, and a read error may be involved. The chain links TRBV24-1 to TRBJ1-5; D might be TRBD1 (5 bases). The length of the CDR3 is 13 residues. The V gene's germline CDR1 is KGHDR and CDR2 SFDVKD. Written as DNA, the CDR3 is TGTGCCGCCAGCCAGGGTAGTGGTCAGCCCCAGCATTTT. This encodes CAASQGSGQPQHF.

This clone was counted a few times. V gene TRBV4-2 combines with J gene TRBJ2-7; 9 bases agree with TRBD2. The CDR3 sequence is 17 residues long. Germline V gene data show CDR1 as LGHNA and CDR2 as YNFKEQ. The V segment lost 1 base and the J segment 3 bases; nucleotides outside the gene matches: 10. This CDR3 reads CASSQGVGREGHYEQYF. The CDR3 DNA reads TGTGCCAGCAGCCAAGGGGTTGGGCGGGAGGGCCACTACGAGCAGTACTTC.

This chain links TRBV7-2 with TRBJ2-6; no reliable D call. The CDR3 is 15 amino acids. Germline CDR1 is SGHTA and CDR2 is FQGNSA. V was cut by 3 bases and J by 1 base, with 7 bases left in between. Here the CDR3 reads CASSLGPSGANVLTF. For the CDR3, the DNA is TGTGCCAGCAGCTTGGGTCCGTCTGGGGCCAACGTCCTGACTTTC.

The chain joins TRBV21-1 to TRBJ1-1; TRBD1, as called in the table, went unchecked against the DNA. TRBV21-1 is deemed a pseudogene. The CDR3 sequence is 13 residues long. This CDR3 reads CASARDRNTEAFF. As DNA, the CDR3 is TGTGCCAGCGCCAGGGATAGGAACACTGAAGCTTTCTTT.

The chain couples TRBV3-1 (or the pseudogene TRBV3-2) to TRBJ1-1; D call uncertain. The CDR3 length is 13 residues. Trimming shortened V by 1 base and J by 5 bases, and 8 bases separated the two germline ends. CDR1 is LGHDT, CDR2 YNNKEL, per germline (reference sequence). The CDR3: CASSQGGSTEAFF. DNA of the CDR3: TGTGCCAGCAGCCAAGGTGGGTCGACTGAAGCTTTCTTT.

This clone was counted between two and nine times. This chain connects TRBV4-1 to TRBJ1-4, with D perhaps matching TRBD1 (5 bases). This CDR3 spans 15 amino acids. Germline CDR1 MGHRA, CDR2 YSYEKL. The V end was cut by 1 base, the J end by 5 bases, with 11 bases between. The CDR3 nucleotides are TGCGCCAGCAGCCAAGTAGCCAGGGAAAATGAAAAACTGTTTTTT. Residues: CASSQVARENEKLFF.

The J gene is TRBJ2-6, the V gene TRBV7-8, with 7 bases fitting TRBD1. V gave up 3 bases and J gave up 2 bases; unmatched junction bases: 4. The CDR3 is 16 amino acids. Germline values: CDR1 SGHVS, CDR2 FQNEAQ. The DNA for the CDR3 is TGTGCCAGCAGCTTCGTTACAGGGGCTGGGGCCAACGTCCTGACTTTC. Protein product: CASSFVTGAGANVLTF.

This CDR3 reads CSASRDGSEQYF. The CDR3 bases are TGCAGTGCTAGTCGGGATGGGAGCGAGCAGTACTTC. The J gene is TRBJ2-7, the V gene TRBV20-1; TRBD2 is a possible D gene (5 bases). The V gene's germline CDR1 is DFQATT and CDR2 SNEGSKA (reference sequence). V was trimmed by 3 bases and J by 6 bases, leaving 12 bases between them. The CDR3 covers 12 residues.

In this sample, this clone turned up a few times. The chain uses TRBV6-5 and TRBJ1-3; a possible D gene is TRBD1 (5 bases). V shed 5 bases and J shed 0 bases, with 8 bases lying between them. The CDR3 runs 14 residues. Germline CDR1 MNHEY, CDR2 SVGAGI. The CDR3 DNA follows: TGTGCCAGCAGTAGGACAAGCTCTGGAAACACCATATATTTT. This encodes CASSRTSSGNTIYF.

V is TRBV5-1 and J is TRBJ1-4; D remains ambiguous. Germline loops: CDR1 SGHRS, CDR2 YFSETQ. Trimming cost V 0 bases and J 6 bases, with 6 bases left between them. This CDR3 is 13 amino acids long. The CDR3: CASSLGYDEKLFF. The CDR3, as DNA: TGCGCCAGCAGCTTGGGATACGATGAAAAACTGTTTTTT.

The rearrangement uses TRBV18 and TRBJ2-2; 7 nucleotides match TRBD1. In germline, CDR1 is KGHSH, CDR2 LQKENI. J lost 6 bases, V lost 4 bases, and 8 bases had no gene match. This CDR3 contains 15 residues. Here the CDR3 DNA reads TGTGCCAGCTCACTTCGAGGTGGGACAGCCGGGGAGCTGTTTTTT. As protein: CASSLRGGTAGELFF.

The genes are TRBV7-2 and TRBJ1-3, with a weak D call TRBD1 (6 bases). CDR3 length: 15 amino acids. Germline V gene sequence: CDR1 SGHTA, CDR2 FQGNSA. Trimming took off 1 base at V and 0 bases at J, with 7 bases between the two ends. CDR3 in amino acids: CASSLDRVSGNTIYF. The CDR3 DNA reads as TGTGCCAGCAGCTTAGACAGGGTCTCTGGAAACACCATATATTTT. Drawing the rest from reference TRBV7-2 and TRBJ1-3, the complete variable domain is GAGVSQSPSNKVTEKGKDVELRCDPISGHTALYWYRQSLGQGLEFLIYFQGNSAPDKSGLPSDRFSAERTGGSVSTLTIQRTQQEDSAVYLCASSLDRVSGNTIYFGEGSWLTVV.

This clone was found a few times. The chain links TRBV15 to TRBJ1-5; 7 positions agree with TRBD1. Germline V gene lookup returns CDR1 LNHNV and CDR2 YYDKDF (reference sequence). The junction had 13 bases not matched to a gene; V was cut back by 5 bases and J by 3 bases. The CDR3 covers 17 residues. The CDR3 here is CATSAIQGRSPNQPQHF. In DNA, the CDR3 is TGTGCCACCAGCGCGATACAGGGGCGATCCCCCAATCAGCCCCAGCATTTT.

The chain couples TRBV27 to TRBJ1-5, with D unclear. The CDR3 spans 14 residues. From germline, CDR1 is MNHEY and CDR2 SMNVEV (reference sequence). The V and J ends lost 6 bases and 1 base respectively, with 10 bases between them. Here the CDR3 DNA reads TGTGCCAGCAGCCCCAGAGGGAGCAATCAGCCCCAGCATTTT. This encodes CASSPRGSNQPQHF.

As for this clone: An end of the junction differs from the germline gene, which may be a read error. This rearrangement joins TRBV6-2 or TRBV6-3 to TRBJ1-2, with D hard to call. Looked up from germline, CDR1 is MNHEY and CDR2 is SVGEGT. CDR3 length: 15 amino acids. This chain's CDR3 is CASSDSINLPPGYTF. CDR3 sequence (DNA): TGTGCCAGCAGTGACTCGATTAACCTACCTCCTGGCTACACCTTC.

The chain is built from TRBV12-3 or TRBV12-4 and TRBJ2-1, with a weak D call TRBD2 (5 bases). CDR3 length: 13 amino acids. Between the trimmed V and J ends, which lost 3 bases and 7 bases, there was a span of 10 bases. Written as DNA, the CDR3 is TGTGCCAGCAGTTTTCGGGGTGGAAATGAGCAGTTCTTC. The encoded protein is CASSFRGGNEQFF.